Below, 24 T cell receptor beta chains from the same sample are listed, as sequenced in a study of T-cell memory formation after mild COVID-19. TCRdb re-derived calls from the 5' RACE reads in MiXCR, one entry per CDR3 protein. The sample has hundreds of thousands of distinct CDR3 sequences; approximately 15% are singletons. The sample taken for sequencing was PBMCs or a T cell subset sorted from them (not recorded which). Receptors originate from a man in his late teens or twenties who had mild COVID-19 (a few samples of this study predate the infection). Cell type and time point are not known.

The genes are TRBV28 and TRBJ1-5; D is ambiguous. The CDR3 extends over 12 amino acids. Germline loops: CDR1 MDHEN, CDR2 SYDVKM. The V gene lost 7 bases and the J gene lost 6 bases, with 10 bases spanning the gap. Here the CDR3 reads CASIEAGQPQHF. The CDR3 DNA reads as TGTGCCAGCATTGAGGCTGGTCAGCCCCAGCATTTT. The full variable domain, with the rest looked up from reference TRBV28 and TRBJ1-5, is DVKVTQSSRYLVKRTGEKVFLECVQDMDHENMFWYRQDPGLGLRLIYFSYDVKMKEKGDIPEGYSVSREKKERFSLILESASTNQTSMYLCASIEAGQPQHFGDGTRLSIL.

The genes are TRBV2 and TRBJ1-1; D may be TRBD1 (5 bases). V lost 6 bases and J 5 bases, leaving 13 bases between the germline ends. CDR3 length equals 13 residues. The germline V gene encodes CDR1 SNHLY and CDR2 FYNNEI. CDR3 loop: CASSAGRKTEAFF. CDR3 coding DNA: TGTGCCAGCAGCGCGGGGCGAAAAACTGAAGCTTTCTTT.

This clonotype was seen more than once but under ten times. This rearrangement joins TRBV7-9 to TRBJ2-7; a possible D gene is TRBD2 (5 bases). Trimming cost V 5 bases and J 2 bases, with 16 bases left between them. The CDR3 is 15 residues long. Germline lookup yields CDR1 SEHNR and CDR2 FQNEAQ (reference sequence). The CDR3 DNA reads TGTGCCAGCAGCCGAGCCCCGGGGTTCGCCTACGAGCAGTACTTC. Amino acid sequence: CASSRAPGFAYEQYF.

This clonotype was observed a few times. The chain couples TRBV2 to TRBJ2-5, with 14 bases matching TRBD2. This CDR3 is built from 13 residues. Losses at the gene ends were 11 bases for V and 7 bases for J; bases not matched to a gene: 6. The germline gives CDR1 SNHLY, CDR2 FYNNEI. The CDR3 DNA follows: TGTGCCGGTGGACTAGCGGGGGGAGGGACCCAGTACTTC. Its protein product is CAGGLAGGGTQYF. Together with reference TRBV2 and TRBJ2-5, the CDR3 gives the full variable domain: EPEVTQTPSHQVTQMGQEVILRCVPISNHLYFYWYRQILGQKVEFLVSFYNNEISEKSEIFDDQFSVERPDGSNFTLKIRSTKLEDSAMYFCAGGLAGGGTQYFGPGTRLLVL.

V usage is TRBV13 and J usage is TRBJ1-1; D remains unclear. The ends were cut back, 1 base at V and 11 bases at J, with 11 bases in the middle. There are 12 residues in the CDR3. CDR1 is PRHDT and CDR2 is FYEKMQ in the germline V gene (reference sequence). The CDR3 region has the DNA TGTGCCAGCAGCTTAGCAGTGGTTGGGGCTTTCTTT. Translation gives CASSLAVVGAFF.

This clonotype occurred a few times. One end of the junction fails to match germline, which may point to a read error. The CDR3 DNA reads as TGTGCTAGCAGCCTCTTAGGGTGGTTACAGGGGTTTAATCAGCCCCAGCATTTT. Translated, it gives CASSLLGWLQGFNQPQHF. The chain carries TRBV7-7 and TRBJ1-5; 7 positions match TRBD1. The length of the CDR3 is 18 residues. Germline V gene sequence: CDR1 SSHAT, CDR2 FNYEAQ (reference sequence).

This clonotype was recorded many times. The V call is TRBV7-3, the J call TRBJ1-2, with D unclear. The CDR3 totals 21 residues. The V gene lost 2 bases and the J gene lost 6 bases, with 34 bases spanning the gap. Germline loops: CDR1 SGHTA, CDR2 FQGTGA. CDR3 amino acids: CASSLPAGPRGIWVPLNGYTF. In nucleotides, the CDR3 is TGTGCCAGCAGCTTACCCGCCGGGCCTCGCGGTATTTGGGTGCCCCTGAATGGCTACACCTTC.

This clonotype showed up just a few times. This chain uses TRBV6-2 or TRBV6-3 with TRBJ1-1, with D possibly being TRBD1 (5 bases). Germline V gene sequence: CDR1 MNHEY, CDR2 SVGEGT. There are 14 residues in the CDR3. Trimming shortened V by 4 bases and J by 10 bases, and 19 bases separated the two germline ends. CDR3 sequence reads: CASSWDGRLTGAFF. The CDR3 nucleotides are TGTGCCAGCAGTTGGGACGGACGGTTAACGGGAGCTTTCTTT.

The chain links TRBV5-1 to TRBJ2-3; D is unclear. CDR3 size: 13 residues. Trimming removed 6 bases at V and 3 bases at J, with 11 bases between. In germline, CDR1 is SGHRS, CDR2 YFSETQ. The CDR3: CASMLMETDTQYF. Written as DNA, the CDR3 is TGCGCCAGCATGTTGATGGAGACAGATACGCAGTATTTT.

The chain links TRBV20-1 to TRBJ1-2; no firm D call. The V end was cut by 1 base, the J end by 9 bases, with 15 bases between. This CDR3 contains 13 residues. CDR1 is DFQATT and CDR2 is SNEGSKA in the germline V gene (reference sequence). Here the CDR3 reads CSARVDGAWRYTF. Written as DNA, the CDR3 is TGCAGTGCTAGAGTTGACGGAGCCTGGCGCTACACCTTC.

There are many counts of this clonotype. The rearrangement joins TRBV4-3 to TRBJ1-1; D uncertain. The V and J ends lost 3 bases and 4 bases respectively, with 9 bases between them. The CDR3 is 13 residues long. Germline CDR1 and CDR2: LGHNA and YSLEER. CDR3 sequence (DNA): TGCGCCAGCAGCCAGTGGAGGGCCACTGAAGCTTTCTTT. Translating it yields CASSQWRATEAFF.

In DNA, the CDR3 is TGTGCCAGCAGACGGACAGGGGGCGAAGGCTACACCTTC. This gives the protein CASRRTGGEGYTF. The chain couples TRBV6-4 to TRBJ1-2; the match to TRBD1 covers 11 bases. J gave up 8 bases and V 6 bases, and 5 bases lay outside the gene matches. The CDR3 loop spans 13 amino acids. Germline V CDR1 and CDR2: MRHNA, SNTAGT.

The chain employs TRBV7-9 and TRBJ2-3; D not resolved. Per germline, CDR1 SEHNR and CDR2 FQNEAQ (reference sequence). Trimming pared 2 bases from V and 0 bases from J, leaving 12 bases between. This CDR3 region has 16 residues. The CDR3 bases are TGTGCCAGCAGCTTATATATCCCCTCAAGCACAGATACGCAGTATTTT. It encodes CASSLYIPSSTDTQYF.

This clonotype was detected a few times. The chain carries TRBV5-4 and TRBJ2-2, with 14 bases lining up with TRBD2. The CDR3 totals 16 residues. The J segment lost 6 bases and the V segment lost 4 bases, leaving 5 bases of the junction unmatched. Germline V gene data show CDR1 as SGHNT and CDR2 as YYREEE (reference sequence). CDR3 sequence (DNA): TGTGCCAGCAGCAAGGGACTAGCGGGGGAATCCGGGGAGCTGTTTTTT. It is translated as CASSKGLAGESGELFF.

This clonotype was counted many times. The rearrangement joins TRBV4-3 to TRBJ2-1; 7 positions match TRBD2. J lost 1 base, V lost 2 bases, and 5 bases had no gene match. The CDR3 is 16 amino acids. CDR1 and CDR2 from the germline V gene are LGHNA and YSLEER. CDR3 DNA sequence: TGCGCCAGCAGCCAACTGGGGGGGATGTCCTACAATGAGCAGTTCTTC. Translated: CASSQLGGMSYNEQFF.

This sequence joins TRBV20-1 and TRBJ2-7; the match to TRBD2 covers 7 bases. Germline values: CDR1 DFQATT, CDR2 SNEGSKA (reference sequence). The ends lost 6 bases at V and 2 bases at J; junction bases unmatched: 10. The CDR3 extends over 14 amino acids. The CDR3 sequence is CSARPGTTTYEQYF. CDR3 DNA sequence: TGCAGTGCAAGACCCGGGACTACGACCTACGAGCAGTACTTC.

The chain has TRBV6-5 and TRBJ1-2; 8 bases are shared with TRBD1. V was clipped by 2 bases and J by 2 bases; unmatched bases: 4. This CDR3 has 15 amino acids. Germline V gives CDR1 MNHEY, CDR2 SVGAGI. The CDR3 region is CASSYGTGTNYGYTF. CDR3 nucleotides: TGTGCCAGCAGTTACGGGACAGGAACCAACTATGGCTACACCTTC.

The J gene is TRBJ2-1, the V gene TRBV9; D ambiguous. V was cut by 5 bases and J by 5 bases, with 8 bases left in between. The CDR3 is 12 amino acids. Germline CDR1 SGDLS, CDR2 YYNGEE. DNA of the CDR3: TGTGCCAGCAGTACTGGGGACAATGAGCAGTTCTTC. It translates to CASSTGDNEQFF.

This clonotype has a handful of counts. This rearrangement joins TRBV28 to TRBJ2-7; D is tentatively TRBD1 or TRBD2 (6 bases each). V lost 4 bases and J lost 4, with 14 bases in between. Germline V CDR1 and CDR2: MDHEN, SYDVKM. The CDR3 is 14 residues long. This chain's CDR3 is CASSSPGGGYEQYV. The CDR3 region has the DNA TGTGCCAGCAGTTCCCCTGGAGGGGGGTACGAGCAGTACGTC.

This clonotype was detected only a few times. The chain recombines TRBV12-5 with TRBJ2-3; D gene uncertain. CDR1 LGHNT and CDR2 FRNRAP come from the germline V gene. Deletions cut 6 bases from V and 4 bases from J, with 8 bases between. This CDR3 has 12 amino acids. CDR3 bases: TGTGCTAGTGGCATTCACCCAGATACGCAGTATTTT. Translating it yields CASGIHPDTQYF.

This clonotype has only a few counts. The chain is built from TRBV7-8 and TRBJ2-7; tentative D call: TRBD2 (6 bases). The CDR3 is 16 amino acids. Germline V gives CDR1 SGHVS, CDR2 FQNEAQ. Trimming pared 4 bases from V and 6 bases from J, leaving 22 bases between. CDR3: CASSWGVKGSNGEQYF. For the CDR3, the DNA is TGTGCCAGCAGCTGGGGGGTGAAGGGAAGTAACGGCGAGCAGTACTTC.

This clonotype was seen a few times. This sequence joins TRBV20-1 and TRBJ2-1, with D perhaps assigned TRBD1 or TRBD2 (5 bases each). Germline loops: CDR1 DFQATT, CDR2 SNEGSKA (reference sequence). The CDR3 is made up of 13 amino acids. Trimming took 3 bases from V and 8 from J, leaving 14 bases between them. Here the CDR3 DNA reads TGCAGTGCTAGTAGGCGGAGAGGGGATGAGCAGTTCTTC. Translating it yields CSASRRRGDEQFF.

The chain has TRBV5-1 and TRBJ1-3, with 11 positions matching TRBD1. Germline V lookup: CDR1 SGHRS, CDR2 YFSETQ. This CDR3 is built from 21 residues. V trimming: 1 base; J trimming: 2 bases; junction bases outside the gene matches: 17. In DNA, the CDR3 is TGCGCCAGCAGCTTGAACGACCTGGACAGGGGGCGAATGACGGCTGGAAACACCATATATTTT. Its translation: CASSLNDLDRGRMTAGNTIYF.

This clonotype was seen a few times. This CDR3 is CASSFYRGGETQYF. The CDR3 DNA sequence: TGTGCCAGCAGCTTTTACAGGGGTGGAGAGACCCAGTACTTC. J is TRBJ2-5 and V is TRBV11-2; 7 positions match TRBD1. Trimming cost V 3 bases and J 4 bases; bases outside gene matches: 5. Germline V gene sequence: CDR1 SGHAT, CDR2 FQNNGV. CDR3 length: 14 residues.